Listed below are T cell receptor beta chains from one sample, sequenced in a study of CD8+CD57+ T cells in acquired aplastic anemia. TCRdb re-called the reads with MiXCR, one entry per CDR3 protein. The data contain 110,000 or so distinct CDR3 sequences, about half of them singletons. Specimen: sorted CD4+, CD8+, or CD8+CD57+ T cells (not recorded which) from PBMCs. The receptors shown here come from a human donor in good health, serving as a control. The CDR3 runs from the conserved cysteine through the conserved F or W. The order of the fields is J gene, clone size, D gene, V gene, CDR3 protein, CDR3 DNA. D genes are given only for firm matches. Size tells how often a clone was seen (once, few, many) or the class of an expanded clone, and some rows leave it out.

>TRBJ2-7|-|TRBD2|TRBV6-1
CASSRGGAFNEQYF
TGTGCCAGCAGTCGGGGGGGGGCGTTCAACGAGCAGTACTTC
>TRBJ1-2|many|-|TRBV7-6
CASSLVRSEGYTF
TGTGCCAGCAGCTTAGTGCGAAGCGAGGGCTACACCTTC
>TRBJ2-5|-|TRBD1|TRBV4-1
CASSQDRQGGETQYF
TGCGCCAGCAGCCAAGATAGACAGGGCGGTGAGACCCAGTACTTC
>TRBJ2-7|many|-|TRBV4-3
CASSQGVGSYEQYF
TGCGCCAGCAGCCAAGGAGTCGGCTCCTACGAGCAGTACTTC
>TRBJ2-5|-|TRBD1|TRBV10-1
CASSGCTGGWETQYF
TGCGCCAGCAGTGGTTGCACAGGGGGCTGGGAGACCCAGTACTTC
>TRBJ2-1|-|-|TRBV7-9
CASSLARANEQFF
TGTGCCAGCAGCTTAGCCAGGGCCAATGAGCAGTTCTTC
>TRBJ1-6|-|-|TRBV20-1
CSARGRQGTYNSPLHF
TGCAGTGCTAGAGGGAGGCAGGGGACCTATAATTCACCCCTCCACTTT
>TRBJ2-5|few|-|TRBV7-2
CASSLGSRETQYF
TGTGCCAGCAGCTTAGGTTCCCGGGAGACCCAGTACTTC
>TRBJ1-2|-|-|TRBV30
CAWSPVSTIYGYTF
TGTGCCTGGAGCCCCGTGAGCACTATCTATGGCTACACCTTC
>TRBJ1-5|-|-|TRBV2
CASGKKKDQPQHF
TGTGCCAGCGGGAAAAAAAAGGATCAGCCCCAGCATTTT
>TRBJ1-1|many|-|TRBV7-3
CASSLGGGLAEAFF
TGTGCCAGCAGCTTAGGTGGGGGTTTGGCTGAAGCTTTCTTT
>TRBJ2-3|many|TRBD1|TRBV6-1
CASSRRDSSTDTQYF
TGTGCCAGCAGTCGCCGGGACAGCAGCACAGATACGCAGTATTTT